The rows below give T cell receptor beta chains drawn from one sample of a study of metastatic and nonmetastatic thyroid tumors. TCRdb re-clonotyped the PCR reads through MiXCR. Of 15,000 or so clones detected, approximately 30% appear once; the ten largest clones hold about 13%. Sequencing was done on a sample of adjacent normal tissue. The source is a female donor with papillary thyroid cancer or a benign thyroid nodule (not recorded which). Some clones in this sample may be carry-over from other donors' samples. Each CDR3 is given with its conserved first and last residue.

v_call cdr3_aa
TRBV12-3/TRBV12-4 CASTRRSDQPQHF
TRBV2 CASSDVPYEQYF
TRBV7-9 CASSLAGGYEQYF
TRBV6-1 CASIFSPGGADYCYTF
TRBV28 CASSSTGSTQETQYF
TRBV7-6 CASSLVSGQDYEQYF
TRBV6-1 CASTTERNTGELFF
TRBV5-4 CASSTGQGNEQFF
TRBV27 CASRKGGNGPGELFF
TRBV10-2 CASSQPRAGGQETQYF
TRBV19 CASSPPGLGVYEQYF
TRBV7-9 CASSLDRVRGRGAFF
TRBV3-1 CASSLKGGRYTEAFF
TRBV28 CASSFSGTSATDTQYF
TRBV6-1 CASRERWGFENTEAFF
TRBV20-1 CSARDRTSVTYEQYF
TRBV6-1 CASSESWATNEKLFF
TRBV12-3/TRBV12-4 CASTLVGNNEQFF
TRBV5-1 CASSLGDPLAEEQFF
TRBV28 CASSPGTGALGTEAFF
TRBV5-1 CASSLLQGPESEAFF
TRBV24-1 CATSDLAYNEQFF
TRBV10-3 CAISERSGRNEQYF
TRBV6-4 CASSDRDTGELFF
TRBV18 CASLTSVGPGNTIYF
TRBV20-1 CSASRDRGNSPLHF
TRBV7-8 CASSLAVSPEGNQPQHF
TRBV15 CATSGSVRPYEQYF
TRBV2 CAITRGQPEAYEQYF
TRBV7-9 CASSLRGAEQETQYF
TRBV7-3 CASSLMGGGTGVPHEQFF
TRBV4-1 CASSQKQGWDTEAFF
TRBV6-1 CASRALQRGNEQYF
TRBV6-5 CASSSRTSGRGSYNEQFF
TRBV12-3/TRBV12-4 CASSELATDTQYF
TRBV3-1 CASSHGAGGGTDTQYF
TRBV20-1 CSATVPWTGHYGYTF
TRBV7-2 CASSLFSGQRRETQYF
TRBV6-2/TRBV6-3 CASSEGPHSIAKNIQYF
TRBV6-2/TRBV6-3 CASTSGLFYGYTF
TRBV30 CAWRSTSYEQYF
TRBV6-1 CASSEISNPNSPLHF
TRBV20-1 CSAITPLGVDSPIQNIQYF
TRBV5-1 CASSWWDRGSYEQYF
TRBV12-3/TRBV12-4 CASSLADRLACYNEQFF
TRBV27 CASSLKGSNYGYTF
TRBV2 CASSPSVAEKNTGELFF
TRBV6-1 CASSDGSGDEQYF
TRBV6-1 CASRQAGTNRETQYF